This TCR beta chain appears in the sequencing data of a study of CD8 T cells in Susac syndrome. Study-wide background: When their blood was taken, the Susac syndrome patients had either not yet had any therapy, were taking corticosteroids, or were taking intravenous immunoglobulin alone.

An amount of RNA that ranged from roughly 0.5 to 1 ug was reverse transcribed with random hexamers. TCRdb reanalysed the immunoSEQ multiplex PCR reads using MiXCR and keeps one entry per CDR3 protein. The sample lists 240,000 or so distinct CDR3 sequences, about 95% occurring once. Study results and caveats: The CD4+ T cell repertoires of Susac syndrome were found to show no clonal expansion.

Concerning this clonotype itself: Its antigen is as yet unknown.

Sequencing targeted TCR beta in T cells from blood (CD8+ and CD4+). Isolation of CD8+ and CD4+ T cells was performed negatively, whereas enrichment of TEMRA cells was done by FACS. The sequence was collected from a human donor with Susac syndrome. The specimen sequenced was CD4+ T cells from PBMCs.

CDR3 region: CASSSGTSGTYEQYF. In DNA form, the CDR3 reads TGTGCCAGCAGCTCCGGGACTAGCGGGACCTACGAGCAGTACTTC. The V and J genes are TRBV7-6 and TRBJ2-7; TRBD2 aligns across 13 bases. From germline, CDR1 is SGHVS and CDR2 FNYEAQ. This CDR3 contains 15 residues. V shed 4 bases and J 2 bases; nucleotides not matched to a gene: 2.